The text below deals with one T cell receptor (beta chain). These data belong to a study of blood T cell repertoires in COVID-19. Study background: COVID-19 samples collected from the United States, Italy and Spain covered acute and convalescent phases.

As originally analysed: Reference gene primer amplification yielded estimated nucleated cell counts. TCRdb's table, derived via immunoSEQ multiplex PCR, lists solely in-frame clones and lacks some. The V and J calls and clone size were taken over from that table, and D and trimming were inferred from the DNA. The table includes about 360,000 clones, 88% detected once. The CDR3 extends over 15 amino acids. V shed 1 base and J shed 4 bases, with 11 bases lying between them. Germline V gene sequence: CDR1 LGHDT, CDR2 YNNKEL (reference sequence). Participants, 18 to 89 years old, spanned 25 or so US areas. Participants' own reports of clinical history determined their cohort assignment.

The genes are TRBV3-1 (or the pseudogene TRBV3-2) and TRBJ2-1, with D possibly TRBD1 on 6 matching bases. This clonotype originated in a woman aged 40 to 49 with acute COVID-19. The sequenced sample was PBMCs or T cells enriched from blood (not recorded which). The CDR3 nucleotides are TGTGCCAGCAGCCAAGGGACCCAGGGGTACAATGAGCAGTTCTTC. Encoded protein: CASSQGTQGYNEQFF.